This entry lists 25 T cell receptor beta chains sequenced from one sample in a study of type 1 regulatory T cells. No antigen is known for these receptors. TCRdb re-called the reads with MiXCR, one entry per CDR3 protein. Altogether tens of thousands of distinct CDR3 sequences are present, 20% to 25% being singletons, with the ten largest covering more than 7.5%. Study results and limitations: Type 1 regulatory T cells had a more restricted TCR repertoire than non-type 1 regulatory T cells.

The specimen was cultured type 1 regulatory T (Tr1) cells, either the whole culture or a sorted fraction (not recorded which). These receptors were obtained from a human donor in good health.

There are a few counts of this clonotype. The chain recombines TRBV18 with TRBJ2-7; unclear D gene. The V gene's germline CDR1 is KGHSH and CDR2 LQKENI. This CDR3 has 12 amino acids. The V gene lost 4 bases and the J gene lost 3 bases, with 7 bases spanning the gap. CDR3 sequence (DNA): TGTGCCAGCTCACGTAGCAGCTACGAGCAGTACTTC. Its translation: CASSRSSYEQYF.

This clonotype was seen more than once but under ten times. CDR3 DNA: TGTGCCAGCAGCTTAGGGACCTCAAGGACAGGGCGTAACACCATATATTTT. Residues: CASSLGTSRTGRNTIYF. The chain uses TRBV11-2 and TRBJ1-3; 8 bases match TRBD1. The CDR3 loop spans 17 amino acids. V lost 1 base, J lost 7 bases, and 12 bases stayed unmatched. Germline CDR1 is SGHAT and CDR2 is FQNNGV.

This clonotype was recorded many times. DNA of the CDR3: TGTGCCATCAGTGTGGGGGCTCCTCGGAATGAGCAGTTCTTC. Its translation is CAISVGAPRNEQFF. The chain recombines TRBV10-3 with TRBJ2-1, with D perhaps matching TRBD1 (6 bases). Germline V lookup: CDR1 ENHRY, CDR2 SYGVKD. The V end lost 4 bases, the J end lost 7 bases, and 14 bases lay between the germline ends. The CDR3 has 14 amino acids.

The CDR3 sequence: CASSGGAGGLLTQFF. The CDR3 DNA sequence: TGCGCCAGCAGCGGCGGGGCGGGAGGGCTACTGACCCAGTTCTTC. This chain joins TRBV5-1 and TRBJ2-1, with 9 bases matching TRBD2. V lost 4 bases to trimming and J lost 13 bases; unmatched junction nucleotides: 15. This CDR3 is 15 amino acids long. Looked up from germline, CDR1 is SGHRS and CDR2 is YFSETQ.

This clonotype was found a few times. V and J are TRBV12-3 or TRBV12-4 and TRBJ1-5; 7 positions agree with TRBD1. The trim removed 6 bases at V and 4 bases at J, leaving 6 bases unmatched. CDR3 length equals 14 residues. CDR3 coding DNA: TGTGCCAGCAGGCCCGGGACAGCAAATCAGCCCCAGCATTTT. Residues: CASRPGTANQPQHF.

Note on this clonotype: Just one base apart from a much larger clone, this may be a read error. The DNA is left out, because the CDR3 cannot be placed on it with certainty; the CDR3 is given as TCRdb lists it. The chain combines TRBV5-1 with TRBJ2-1; the DNA was not compared with TRBD1, the D call given in the table. Germline V gene sequence: CDR1 SGHRS, CDR2 YFSETQ. The CDR3 sequence runs 14 residues, both termini included. CDR3 residues: CASSLVGDGNEQLF.

This clonotype occurred a few times. The V and J genes are TRBV12-3 or TRBV12-4 and TRBJ2-5; 7 nucleotides match TRBD2. The CDR3 consists of 15 residues. The V segment lost 7 bases and the J segment 11 bases; nucleotides outside the gene matches: 19. The CDR3 bases are TGTGCCAGCACGCGTAGAAGACTAGCTTCGATAGCTCAGTACTTC. This codes for CASTRRRLASIAQYF.

This clonotype was seen more than once but under ten times. The chain combines TRBV20-1 with TRBJ2-1; 7 bases map to TRBD2. The CDR3 totals 13 residues. V trimming: 3 bases; J trimming: 5 bases; junction bases outside the gene matches: 4. Germline V CDR1 and CDR2: DFQATT, SNEGSKA (reference sequence). In nucleotides, the CDR3 is TGCAGTGCTAGTGGCGGGAGTAACAATGAGCAGTTCTTC. This gives the protein CSASGGSNNEQFF.

This clonotype was detected a few times. V is TRBV7-8 and J is TRBJ2-1; TRBD1 matches at 7 bases. The germline gives CDR1 SGHVS, CDR2 FQNEAQ. V dropped 1 base and J dropped 12; count of bases not matched to a gene: 9. The length of the CDR3 is 14 residues. CDR3 region: CASSLGDRVSLQFF. CDR3 DNA: TGTGCCAGCAGCTTAGGTGACAGGGTATCGTTGCAGTTCTTC.

J is TRBJ2-1 and V is TRBV27; 7 bases are a match to TRBD2. CDR3 length: 18 residues. V lost 2 bases to trimming and J lost 4 bases; unmatched junction nucleotides: 14. From germline, CDR1 is MNHEY and CDR2 SMNVEV (reference sequence). The CDR3 sequence is CASSLIFGSGEGYNEQFF. CDR3 DNA sequence: TGTGCCAGCAGTTTAATTTTCGGGTCTGGGGAGGGATACAATGAGCAGTTCTTC.

V and J are TRBV20-1 and TRBJ2-4; D is perhaps TRBD2 (6 bases). The CDR3 is 15 amino acids. V lost 5 bases and J 6 bases, leaving 20 bases between the germline ends. CDR1 DFQATT and CDR2 SNEGSKA come from the germline V gene (reference sequence). CDR3 sequence (DNA): TGCAGTGCTCGGTCACTCGGGAGTATGGGAAACATTCAGTACTTC. This translates into CSARSLGSMGNIQYF.

In this sample, this clonotype turned up a few times. A junction boundary mismatches the germline segment, possibly from a read error. The chain employs TRBV7-7 and TRBJ2-2; D is perhaps TRBD2 (6 bases). Germline V lookup: CDR1 SSHAT, CDR2 FNYEAQ (reference sequence). The CDR3 contains 17 residues. CDR3 sequence (DNA): TGTGCTAGCAGCCGTAGATCGACTAGTCTGGGGACCGGGGAGCTGTTTTTT. Translated, it gives CASSRRSTSLGTGELFF. The entire variable domain, with the rest obtained from reference TRBV7-7 and TRBJ2-2, is as follows: GAGVSQSPRYKVTKRGQDVTLRCDPISSHATLYWYQQALGQGPEFLTYFNYEAQPDKSGLPSDRFSAERPEGSISTLTIQRTEQRDSAMYRCASSRRSTSLGTGELFFGEGSRLTVL.

The V call is TRBV5-6, the J call TRBJ2-3; D might be TRBD1 (6 bases). Trimming cost V 1 base and J 5 bases, with 14 bases left between them. The CDR3 loop spans 15 amino acids. Germline loops: CDR1 SGHDT, CDR2 YYEEEE. The chain's CDR3 is CASSLQVGGGDTQYF. The CDR3 DNA follows: TGTGCCAGCAGCTTGCAGGTAGGGGGTGGAGATACGCAGTATTTT.

CDR3 region: CASSSSGPTAYEQYF. Written as DNA, the CDR3 is TGTGCCAGCAGCAGTAGCGGGCCCACTGCCTACGAGCAGTACTTC. The gene calls are TRBV5-4 and TRBJ2-7; 7 bases fit TRBD2. V was pared by 4 bases and J by 2 bases, with 9 bases of the junction left unmatched. The CDR3 is 15 residues long. The germline V gene encodes CDR1 SGHNT and CDR2 YYREEE (reference sequence).

The table lists this clonotype with a few counts. The chain is built from TRBV5-1 and TRBJ2-7; D might be TRBD1 or TRBD2, each matching 5 bases. The germline V and J ends were trimmed by 0 bases and 7 bases, with 17 bases remaining between them. CDR3 length equals 15 residues. The germline gives CDR1 SGHRS, CDR2 YFSETQ. CDR3 amino acids: CASSLDFQGVGEQYF. The CDR3 DNA follows: TGCGCCAGCAGCTTGGACTTTCAGGGAGTGGGGGAGCAGTACTTC.

The chain joins TRBV6-1 to TRBJ2-3; 9 bases line up with TRBD1. V trimming: 4 bases; J trimming: 4 bases; junction bases outside the gene matches: 3. The germline V gene has CDR1 MNHNS and CDR2 SASEGT. This CDR3 has 14 amino acids. The chain's CDR3 is CASSVTGGADTQYF. In nucleotides, the CDR3 is TGTGCCAGCAGTGTAACAGGGGGCGCAGATACGCAGTATTTT.

The J gene is TRBJ1-6, the V gene TRBV3-1, with a possible D match to TRBD1 (6 bases). V dropped 1 base and J dropped 8 bases, with 12 bases sitting between them. Germline CDR1 is LGHDT and CDR2 is YNNKEL (reference sequence). The CDR3 is 15 amino acids. This CDR3 is CASSQVRAGDSPLHF. The CDR3 DNA reads TGTGCCAGCAGCCAAGTCAGAGCAGGGGATTCACCCCTCCACTTT.

The J gene is TRBJ2-5, the V gene TRBV5-1, with 8 positions matching TRBD2. This CDR3 is 15 amino acids long. Germline V gene sequence: CDR1 SGHRS, CDR2 YFSETQ. Unmatched junction bases numbered 8, after V lost 5 bases and J lost 2 bases. The CDR3 nucleotides read TGCGCCAGCAGGTCAGCGGGAGTGGAGCAAGAGACCCAGTACTTC. Its translation: CASRSAGVEQETQYF.

The rearrangement links TRBV4-2 to TRBJ2-3; 13 bases align to TRBD2. The CDR3 contains 16 residues. The V and J ends lost 3 bases and 4 bases, in that order; junction bases with no gene match: 4. Germline CDR1 is LGHNA and CDR2 is YNFKEQ. In DNA, the CDR3 is TGTGCCAGCAGCCAGGGACTAGCGGGATGGGCAGATACGCAGTATTTT. It translates to CASSQGLAGWADTQYF.

The J gene is TRBJ2-5, the V gene TRBV20-1, with unresolved D. The CDR3 is made up of 12 amino acids. The germline CDR1 and CDR2 sequences are DFQATT and SNEGSKA (reference sequence). V shed 5 bases and J shed 8 bases, with 15 bases lying between them. CDR3 nucleotide sequence: TGCAGTGCTGACGTCAGCTCCAAAACCCAGTACTTC. This translates into CSADVSSKTQYF.

This chain uses TRBV5-1 with TRBJ1-1, with 7 bases identical to TRBD1. The CDR3 spans 14 residues. In germline, CDR1 is SGHRS, CDR2 YFSETQ. With V trimmed by 4 bases and J by 0 bases, 3 bases remained unmatched. CDR3 amino acids: CASSAGTVNTEAFF. For the CDR3, the DNA is TGCGCCAGCAGCGCCGGGACAGTGAACACTGAAGCTTTCTTT.

This chain's CDR3 is CASRDGGLGEQFF. The CDR3, as DNA: TGTGCCAGCAGAGACGGCGGGTTGGGTGAGCAGTTCTTC. The chain has TRBV28 and TRBJ2-1; D may be TRBD2 (5 bases). The CDR3 is made up of 13 amino acids. Trimming removed 6 bases at V and 9 bases at J, with 15 bases between. The germline CDR1 and CDR2 sequences are MDHEN and SYDVKM.

As to this clonotype: A junction boundary mismatches the germline segment, possibly from a read error. This chain links TRBV2 with TRBJ2-2; 9 nucleotides agree with TRBD2. Germline CDR1 is SNHLY and CDR2 is FYNNEI. The length of the CDR3 is 13 residues. The CDR3 nucleotides read TGTGCCAGCAGTGAAGCGCGGCTAGCGGGATTGGCTTTT. Amino acid sequence: CASSEARLAGLAF.

This clonotype was observed a few times. This chain connects TRBV6-5 to TRBJ2-5; 7 bases line up with TRBD2. This CDR3 contains 14 residues. V dropped 7 bases and J dropped 0; count of bases not matched to a gene: 5. Per germline, CDR1 MNHEY and CDR2 SVGAGI. The CDR3 sequence is CASTRDYDQETQYF. The CDR3 nucleotides are TGTGCCAGCACCCGGGACTACGACCAAGAGACCCAGTACTTC.

This clonotype was found a few times. The chain couples TRBV5-1 to TRBJ2-2, with a weak D call TRBD2 (6 bases). The length of the CDR3 is 15 residues. Trimming shortened V by 6 bases and J by 5 bases, and 17 bases separated the two germline ends. The V gene's germline CDR1 is SGHRS and CDR2 YFSETQ. In nucleotides, the CDR3 is TGCGCCAGCACACTTAGCGGAGGGGAGACCGGGGAGCTGTTTTTT. It codes for CASTLSGGETGELFF.